The source of this TCR beta chain is a study of shared clonotypes between healthy human individuals. Study-level points and caveats: Clonotypes that were shared across a handful of donors made up about 5.1% of naive CD4 clonotypes.

The authors ran the assay at deep level. In the original processing: Junction-only sequences without quality scores came from ImmunoSEQ, so filtering differed. Some clones are missing from TCRdb's copy, which holds only in-frame ones; the method was immunoSEQ multiplex PCR. V, J and clone size derive from that table, while D and trimming were established from the DNA sequence. The table lists some 2 million clones, approximately 95% of them singletons. Comment on this clone: The antigen is unknown. Other DNA sequences from this sample encode an identical CDR3 as well.

Germline values: CDR1 SGDLS, CDR2 YYNGEE. V was clipped by 2 bases and J by 5 bases, with 5 bases between them. The CDR3 spans 12 residues. The naive CD8 population came from CD45RO-negative cells selected for CCR7, without terminally differentiated effector memory CD45RA+ cells. The sample consisted of naive CD8+ T cells sorted from blood. This receptor was taken from a man aged 18 to 29 in good health. The chain couples TRBV9 to TRBJ2-1, with D hard to call. CDR3 protein: CASSVGHNEQFF. The CDR3 region has the DNA TGTGCCAGCAGCGTGGGTCACAATGAGCAGTTCTTC.